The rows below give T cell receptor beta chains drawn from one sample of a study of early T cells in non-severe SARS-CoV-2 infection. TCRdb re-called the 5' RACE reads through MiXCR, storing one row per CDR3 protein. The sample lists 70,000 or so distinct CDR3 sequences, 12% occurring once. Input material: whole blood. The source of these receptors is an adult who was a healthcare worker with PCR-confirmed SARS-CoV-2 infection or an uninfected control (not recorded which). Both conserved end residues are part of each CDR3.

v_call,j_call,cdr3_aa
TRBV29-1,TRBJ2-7,CSAGVRYEQYF
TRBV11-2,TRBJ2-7,CASSQGLTGAYEQYF
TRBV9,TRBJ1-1,CATGRGPDREGYTEAFF
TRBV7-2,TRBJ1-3,CASSSRLTGPGNTIYF
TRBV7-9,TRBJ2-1,CASRGTGDGNEQFF
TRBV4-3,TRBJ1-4,CASSQGSEKLFF
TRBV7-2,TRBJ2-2,CASSFVGTGTGELFF
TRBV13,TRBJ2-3,CASSQQGARGTDTQYF
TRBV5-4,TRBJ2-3,CGSSLVAGGPDTQYF
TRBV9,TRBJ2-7,CASSARGTLYEQYF
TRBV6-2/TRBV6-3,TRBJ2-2,CASSNSGATGELFF
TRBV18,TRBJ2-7,CASSPRGPDEQYF
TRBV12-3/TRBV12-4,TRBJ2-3,CASSATRDTQYF
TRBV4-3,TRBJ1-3,CASSQDRRTGNTIYF
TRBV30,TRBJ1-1,CAWAPLGGGRPNTEAFF
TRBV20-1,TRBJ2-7,CSASSRYEQYF
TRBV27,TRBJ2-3,CASSLSSGGGDTQYF
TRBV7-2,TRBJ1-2,CASSADSYYGYTF
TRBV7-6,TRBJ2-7,CASSPDGLSYEQYF
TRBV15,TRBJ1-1,CATSGYIGSGTEAFF
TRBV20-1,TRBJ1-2,CSARVWDREHYGYTF
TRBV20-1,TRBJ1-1,CSANRVGTEAFF
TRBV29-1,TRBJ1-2,CSVEDRELNYGYTF
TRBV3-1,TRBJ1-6,CASSQVSGFRNSPLHF
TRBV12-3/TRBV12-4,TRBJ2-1,CASSLAATGPYNEQFF
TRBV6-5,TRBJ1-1,CASSYSRVAGKNTEAFF
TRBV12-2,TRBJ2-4,CASRLVVPVGNIQYF
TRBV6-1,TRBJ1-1,CASSELTPGPSEAFF
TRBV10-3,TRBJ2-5,CAISAPDYQETQYF
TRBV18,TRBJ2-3,CASSPSDRSTDTQYF
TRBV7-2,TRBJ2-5,CASSPVTRGQETQYF
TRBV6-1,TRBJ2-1,CASSDTGGEQFF
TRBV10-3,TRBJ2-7,CAISDVGGYEQYF
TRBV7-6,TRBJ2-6,CASSSLSSGANVLTF
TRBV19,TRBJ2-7,CASSPGLAGGSYEQYF
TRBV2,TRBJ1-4,CASSVVGGPFATNEKLFF
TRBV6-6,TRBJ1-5,CASTTGGANQPQHF
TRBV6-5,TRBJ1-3,CASGRRTGNTIYF
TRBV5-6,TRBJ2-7,CASSLPNSEQYF